The sequence of this TCR beta chain was determined in a study of radiation and T cells in renal cell carcinoma. At the level of the study: Nephrectomy followed 15 Gy stereotactic body radiation by 4 weeks.

TCRdb's table, derived via immunoSEQ multiplex PCR, lists solely in-frame clones and lacks some. The sample has roughly 150,000 clones; around 89% are singletons. This clone has a single count. Its cognate antigen is unknown. Germline assignment: CDR1 LNHDA and CDR2 SQIVND (reference sequence). V shed 6 bases and J shed 10 bases, with 10 bases lying between them. CDR3 size: 11 residues. This sample's time point: baseline pretreatment blood. Sample treatment: 15 Gy SBRT to primary tumor, nephrectomy 4 weeks later. Radiation-treated patients gave blood at baseline, week 2 and week 4. This renal cell carcinoma was of the clear cell type. Findings and caveats of the study: Top tumor clonotypes rose in blood 2 weeks post-radiation, then contracted.

The clonotype originates from a woman in her 70s with renal cell carcinoma. The chain joins TRBV19 to TRBJ2-1; D is possibly TRBD1 (5 bases). The source was blood, collected from a patient whose treatment included radiotherapy and nephrectomy. The DNA for the CDR3 is TGTGCCAGTAGATGGGGCGTGGAGCAGTTCTTC. It encodes CASRWGVEQFF.